This T cell receptor (beta chain) was documented in a study of T cells in Graves' hyperthyroidism and ophthalmopathy. The V end lost 0 bases, the J end lost 9 bases, and 6 bases lay between the germline ends. The CDR3 has 11 residues. From germline, CDR1 is ENHRY and CDR2 SYGVKD. Newly diagnosed hyperthyroidism patients aged 18 to 65 years had disease lasting under 2 months. Diagnoses used clinical symptoms, serum thyroxine and TRAb, thyroid ultrasound and orbital computed tomography. The source material, RNA transcripts, was used to amplify TCR beta CDR3 regions. An initial round of RT-PCR targeting the TCR CDR3 relied on the HTBI primer set. TCRdb processed the multiplex PCR reads anew with MiXCR; each CDR3 protein has one entry. The sample lists 600,000 or so distinct CDR3 sequences, approximately 44% seen once, with roughly 8.2% in the top ten.

The J gene is TRBJ2-7, the V gene TRBV10-3; TRBD2 is a possible D gene (5 bases). Sequenced material: peripheral blood or thyroid tissue (not recorded which). The receptor was derived from a woman between 18 and 29 years old with Graves' hyperthyroidism. CDR3 sequence reads: CAISESRGQYF. CDR3 nucleotide sequence: TGTGCCATCAGTGAGTCTCGGGGGCAGTACTTC.